This is a list of T cell receptor beta chains from one sample in a study of blood T cell repertoires in COVID-19. Measured with immunoSEQ multiplex PCR; TCRdb has only the in-frame clones, and not every one. This sample has approximately 180,000 clones, with 70% to 90% found just once. The sample was peripheral blood. These receptor sequences come from a human donor with active or convalescent COVID-19. The donor label of this sample is uncertain. Both conserved end residues are part of each CDR3. The order of the fields is CDR3 protein, J gene, V gene.

CDR3: CAISGTSGRASGELFF
J: TRBJ2-2
V: TRBV10-3

CDR3: CASSTGRGSDNEKLFF
J: TRBJ1-4
V: TRBV19

CDR3: CASSLGQVDPAFF
J: TRBJ1-1
V: TRBV7-3

CDR3: CASRSEAGGTTGELFF
J: TRBJ2-2
V: TRBV5-1

CDR3: CASSLGQGEETQYF
J: TRBJ2-5
V: TRBV7-2

CDR3: CASSLKGGMANEQFF
J: TRBJ2-1
V: TRBV7-3

CDR3: CASSGGPGNEQFF
J: TRBJ2-1
V: TRBV11-3

CDR3: CASSLEGADQPQHF
J: TRBJ1-5
V: TRBV5-1

CDR3: CVRSLGSDWAGGRMETQYF
J: TRBJ2-5
V: TRBV7-5

CDR3: CAWSVDPWRGRDTGELFF
J: TRBJ2-2
V: TRBV30

CDR3: CASEGPSRREQFF
J: TRBJ2-1
V: TRBV2

CDR3: CASSPGLNEKLFF
J: TRBJ1-4
V: TRBV18

CDR3: CASSLTGGARGITEAFF
J: TRBJ1-1
V: TRBV28

CDR3: CASSQEASGRAQYF
J: TRBJ2-7
V: TRBV4-1